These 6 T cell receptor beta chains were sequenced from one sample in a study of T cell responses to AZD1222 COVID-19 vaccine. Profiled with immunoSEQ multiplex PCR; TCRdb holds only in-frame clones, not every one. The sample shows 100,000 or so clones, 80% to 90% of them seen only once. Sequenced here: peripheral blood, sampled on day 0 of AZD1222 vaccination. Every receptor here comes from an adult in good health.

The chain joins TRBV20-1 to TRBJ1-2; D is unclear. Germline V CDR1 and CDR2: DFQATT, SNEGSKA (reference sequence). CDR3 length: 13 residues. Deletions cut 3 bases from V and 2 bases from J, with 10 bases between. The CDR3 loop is CSASEAGNYGYTF. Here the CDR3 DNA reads TGCAGTGCTAGTGAGGCGGGGAACTATGGCTACACCTTC.

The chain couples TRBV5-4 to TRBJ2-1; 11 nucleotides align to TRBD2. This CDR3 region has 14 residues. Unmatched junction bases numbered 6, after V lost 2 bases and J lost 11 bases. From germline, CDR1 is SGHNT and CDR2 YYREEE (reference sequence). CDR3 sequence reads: CASSFSGGAGKQFF. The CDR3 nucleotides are TGTGCCAGCAGCTTTAGCGGGGGGGCCGGCAAGCAGTTCTTC.

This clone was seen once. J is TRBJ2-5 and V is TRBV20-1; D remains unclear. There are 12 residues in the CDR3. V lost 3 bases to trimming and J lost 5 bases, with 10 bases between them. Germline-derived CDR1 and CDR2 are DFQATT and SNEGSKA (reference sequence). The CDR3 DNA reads TGCAGTGCTAGTTTGGCGAGTGAGACCCAGTACTTC. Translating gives CSASLASETQYF.

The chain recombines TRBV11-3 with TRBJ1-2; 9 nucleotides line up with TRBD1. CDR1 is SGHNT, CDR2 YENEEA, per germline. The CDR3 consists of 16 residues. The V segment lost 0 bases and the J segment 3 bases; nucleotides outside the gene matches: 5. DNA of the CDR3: TGTGCCAGCAGCTTAGAGCTAACAGGGGGCGACTATGGCTACACCTTC. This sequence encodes CASSLELTGGDYGYTF.

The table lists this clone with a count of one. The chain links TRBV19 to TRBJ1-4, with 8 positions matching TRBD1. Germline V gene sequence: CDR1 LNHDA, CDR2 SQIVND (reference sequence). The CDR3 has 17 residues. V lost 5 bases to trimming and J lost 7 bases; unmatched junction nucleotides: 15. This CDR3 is CASSARRTGRRGEKLFF. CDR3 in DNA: TGTGCCAGTAGTGCCCGGAGGACAGGGCGGAGGGGTGAAAAACTGTTTTTT.

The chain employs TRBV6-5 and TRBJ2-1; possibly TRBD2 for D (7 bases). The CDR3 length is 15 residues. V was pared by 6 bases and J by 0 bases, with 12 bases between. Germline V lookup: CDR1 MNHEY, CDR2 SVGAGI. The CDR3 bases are TGTGCCAGCAGAGTGGCGGGGGCCTCCTACAATGAGCAGTTCTTC. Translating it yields CASRVAGASYNEQFF.